This is a list of T cell receptor beta chains from one sample in a study of T cell responses to AZD1222 COVID-19 vaccine. Measured with immunoSEQ multiplex PCR; TCRdb has only the in-frame clones, and not every one. In the table there are approximately 100,000 clones, approximately 87% of which are singletons. The source was peripheral blood, collected 28 days after the second AZD1222 dose. The source of these receptors is an adult who received the AZD1222 COVID-19 vaccine. Both conserved end residues are part of each CDR3. D genes are given only for firm matches. A clone size is listed for some rows: how often the clone was seen (once, few, many), or a class if it is expanded.

- - TRBJ1-2 TRBV29-1 CSVDNTGANYGYTF TGCAGCGTTGATAATACCGGGGCTAACTATGGCTACACCTTC
- once TRBJ2-5 TRBV6-5 CASSYGGTQYF TGTGCCAGCAGTTACGGGGGGACCCAGTACTTC
TRBD1 - TRBJ2-7 TRBV28 CASSLTDRGHEQYF TGTGCCAGCAGTTTAACCGACAGGGGCCACGAGCAGTACTTC
TRBD2 - TRBJ2-3 TRBV20-1 CSARFPAGVYF TGCAGTGCTAGATTCCCAGCGGGAGTTTATTTT
- - TRBJ1-1 TRBV5-1 CASSFGTSKDTEAFF TGCGCCAGCAGCTTTGGGACCTCCAAGGACACTGAAGCTTTCTTT
- - TRBJ1-6 TRBV13 CASSLGPGEGSPLHF TGTGCCAGCAGCTTAGGCCCAGGGGAGGGGTCACCCCTCCACTTT
- - TRBJ1-1 TRBV6-2/TRBV6-3 CASSYSAENTEAFF TGTGCCAGCAGTTACTCGGCCGAGAACACTGAAGCTTTCTTT
- - TRBJ2-1 TRBV6-5 CASRLGGNEQFF TGTGCCAGCAGGCTCGGTGGCAATGAGCAGTTCTTC
- - TRBJ2-7 TRBV5-4 CASSLGQSSYEQYF TGTGCCAGCAGCTTGGGTCAGAGCTCCTACGAGCAGTACTTC
- - TRBJ2-2 TRBV15 CATSRSVQNTGELFF TGTGCCACCAGCAGGTCGGTCCAGAACACCGGGGAGCTGTTTTTT
- once TRBJ2-2 TRBV5-5 CASSSAHGELFF TGTGCCAGCAGCTCCGCTCACGGGGAGCTGTTTTTT
- - TRBJ2-1 TRBV7-2 CASSLEKGDEQFF TGTGCCAGCAGCTTAGAGAAGGGGGACGAACAGTTCTTC
TRBD2 - TRBJ2-1 TRBV5-1 CASSHAGTSGYNEQFF TGCGCCAGCAGCCACGCCGGGACTAGCGGATACAATGAGCAGTTCTTC
TRBD2 - TRBJ2-3 TRBV10-3 CAISPSGVADTQYF TGTGCCATCAGTCCTAGCGGGGTGGCAGATACGCAGTATTTT
- - TRBJ2-5 TRBV29-1 CSVEEQKETQYF TGCAGCGTTGAAGAACAGAAAGAGACCCAGTACTTC
TRBD2 - TRBJ2-3 TRBV11-2 CASSLRLAAPTDTQYF TGTGCCAGCAGCTTAAGACTAGCGGCACCCACAGATACGCAGTATTTT
- - TRBJ1-1 TRBV12-3/TRBV12-4 CASTRGAEAFF TGTGCCAGCACCCGAGGGGCTGAAGCTTTCTTT
- once TRBJ1-5 TRBV6-5 CASTRDQGLWPQHF TGTGCCAGCACTAGGGACCAAGGATTATGGCCCCAGCATTTT
- - TRBJ2-7 TRBV3-1/TRBV3-2 CASSLNQYEQYF TGTGCCAGCAGCCTGAATCAGTACGAGCAGTACTTC
- few TRBJ1-4 TRBV27 CASSSYSNEKLFF TGTGCCAGCAGTTCCTACAGTAATGAAAAACTGTTTTTT
- - TRBJ1-2 TRBV7-2 CASSLGATSNYGYTF TGTGCCAGCAGCTTAGGGGCCACTTCAAACTATGGCTACACCTTC
- once TRBJ2-3 TRBV7-9 CASSDSETQYF TGTGCCAGCAGCGACTCGGAGACGCAGTATTTT
- few TRBJ2-7 TRBV18 CASSPHGSRDDEQYF TGTGCCAGCTCACCCCACGGTTCCAGGGACGACGAGCAGTACTTC
TRBD1 few TRBJ1-1 TRBV7-3 CASSSLGQGRTEAFF TGTGCCAGCAGCTCACTCGGACAGGGAAGGACTGAAGCTTTCTTT
- - TRBJ2-2 TRBV9 CASSYGLGTGELFF TGTGCCAGCAGCTACGGGTTGGGCACCGGGGAGCTGTTTTTT
- - TRBJ2-7 TRBV5-1 CASSLDPGVYEQYF TGCGCCAGCAGCTTGGACCCAGGGGTGTACGAGCAGTACTTC
- - TRBJ1-4 TRBV11-2 CASSSLGVLWNKNEKLFF TGTGCCAGCAGCTCATTAGGAGTCCTATGGAACAAAAATGAAAAACTGTTTTTT
- - TRBJ2-1 TRBV10-3 CAIQDGAYNEQFF TGTGCCATTCAGGACGGAGCCTACAATGAGCAGTTCTTC
- - TRBJ1-1 TRBV27 CATKSGTLTEAFF TGTGCCACCAAATCAGGGACGCTCACTGAAGCTTTCTTT
TRBD2 - TRBJ2-1 TRBV5-4 CASSSGLASSYNEQFF TGTGCCAGCAGCTCGGGACTAGCGTCGTCCTACAATGAGCAGTTCTTC
TRBD1 - TRBJ1-2 TRBV6-5 CASSYSGQGLGGYTF TGTGCCAGCAGTTACTCGGGACAGGGCTTGGGAGGCTACACCTTC
- - TRBJ1-2 TRBV18 CASSPLGSGVKDYGYTF TGTGCCAGCTCACCACTCGGCAGTGGGGTGAAGGACTATGGCTACACCTTC
- once TRBJ2-1 TRBV5-1 CASSLDSYNEQFF TGCGCCAGCAGCCTTGACAGTTACAATGAGCAGTTCTTC
- few TRBJ2-7 TRBV5-4 CASSLVGGASYEQYF TGTGCCAGCAGCTTGGTTGGCGGTGCTTCCTACGAGCAGTACTTC
- - TRBJ1-5 TRBV28 CASSFGSGPGRNQPQHF TGTGCCAGCAGTTTTGGGTCGGGACCGGGGCGCAATCAGCCCCAGCATTTT
- - TRBJ2-5 TRBV19 CASSTQGRGETQYF TGTGCCAGTAGTACCCAGGGTCGGGGAGAGACCCAGTACTTC
TRBD2 - TRBJ2-3 TRBV28 CASSQSGGRADTQYF TGTGCCAGCAGCCAGAGCGGGGGGCGGGCAGATACGCAGTATTTT
TRBD2 - TRBJ2-7 TRBV18 CASSPPSLAGVISGEQYF TGTGCCAGCTCACCACCGTCACTAGCGGGGGTCATCTCGGGCGAGCAGTACTTC
TRBD1 - TRBJ2-1 TRBV7-3 CASSETGEYNEQFF TGTGCCAGCAGCGAGACAGGGGAGTACAATGAGCAGTTCTTC
- - TRBJ1-1 TRBV28 CASAGGVGTEAFF TGTGCCAGCGCTGGGGGGGTAGGCACTGAAGCTTTCTTT
- - TRBJ1-1 TRBV4-3 CASSQDPGVSTEAFF TGCGCCAGCAGCCAAGACCCAGGGGTTTCCACTGAAGCTTTCTTT
- - TRBJ1-5 TRBV6-6 CASSQNMAQHF TGTGCCAGCAGCCAAAACATGGCCCAGCATTTT
TRBD1 - TRBJ1-6 TRBV27 CASSTSLRQGWGSPLHF TGTGCCAGCAGTACCTCCTTGAGACAGGGATGGGGGTCACCCCTCCACTTT
TRBD1 - TRBJ2-2 TRBV9 CASSPRQGNTGELFF TGTGCCAGCAGCCCCCGACAGGGGAACACCGGGGAGCTGTTTTTT
TRBD1 once TRBJ1-2 TRBV10-3 CAITRGGTNYGYTF TGTGCCATCACCAGGGGGGGAACTAACTATGGCTACACCTTC
TRBD1 - TRBJ1-5 TRBV27 CASSPRDRAYQPQHF TGTGCCAGCAGTCCCCGGGACAGGGCTTATCAGCCCCAGCATTTT
TRBD1 - TRBJ1-2 TRBV28 CASGKTGAYGYTF TGTGCCAGCGGGAAGACAGGGGCCTATGGCTACACCTTC
- - TRBJ1-1 TRBV7-9 CASSPLWAGEAFF TGTGCCAGCAGCCCTCTGTGGGCAGGGGAAGCTTTCTTT
- - TRBJ2-2 TRBV20-1 CSASLGLSTGELFF TGCAGTGCTAGTTTAGGCCTGTCTACCGGGGAGCTGTTTTTT
- - TRBJ2-1 TRBV7-2 CASSLVGRTYYNEQFF TGTGCCAGCAGCTTAGTCGGCAGGACTTACTACAATGAGCAGTTCTTC
TRBD2 - TRBJ2-7 TRBV7-2 CASSPWAGSGRREQYF TGTGCCAGCAGCCCCTGGGCAGGTAGCGGGAGACGCGAGCAGTACTTC
TRBD1 - TRBJ1-4 TRBV28 CASSVPGQGINEKLFF TGTGCCAGCAGTGTACCGGGACAGGGCATTAATGAAAAACTGTTTTTT
- - TRBJ1-3 TRBV6-5 CASSRGSGNTIYF TGTGCCAGCAGTCGGGGCTCTGGAAACACCATATATTTT
- - TRBJ1-4 TRBV19 CASSMKDRGTNEKLFF TGTGCCAGTAGTATGAAGGACAGAGGCACTAATGAAAAACTGTTTTTT
- - TRBJ2-7 TRBV28 CASISEDYEQYF TGTGCCAGCATAAGCGAGGATTACGAGCAGTACTTC
- - TRBJ2-2 TRBV5-1 CASSPPDGGTGELFF TGCGCCAGCAGTCCCCCTGACGGTGGAACCGGGGAGCTGTTTTTT